These 5 T cell receptor beta chains came from one sample sequenced in a study of blood T cell repertoires in COVID-19. This table comes from immunoSEQ multiplex PCR, and its TCRdb copy is limited to in-frame clones, with some not included. The table shows under 95,000 clones, with 80% to 90% occurring only once. The sample was peripheral blood. These receptors all come from a human donor in a cohort sampled during active COVID-19.

This clone was found once. CDR3 in amino acids: CATSGGTGPSYEQYF. Written as DNA, the CDR3 is TGTGCCACCAGCGGGGGGACAGGGCCTTCCTACGAGCAGTACTTC. The genes are TRBV24-1 and TRBJ2-7; TRBD1 matches 9 bases. The germline V gene encodes CDR1 KGHDR and CDR2 SFDVKD. This CDR3 comprises 15 residues. The junction had 7 bases not matched to a gene; V was cut back by 7 bases and J by 1 base.

The J gene is TRBJ1-1, the V gene TRBV29-1; a possible D gene is TRBD1 (5 bases). The ends were cut back, 6 bases at V and 2 bases at J, with 16 bases in the middle. This CDR3 region has 14 residues. Germline V CDR1 and CDR2: SQVTM, ANQGSEA. CDR3 residues: CSVPRVGVNTEAFF. CDR3 coding DNA: TGCAGCGTGCCTCGAGTAGGGGTAAACACTGAAGCTTTCTTT.

The chain has TRBV27 and TRBJ2-3, with 7 positions matching TRBD1. This CDR3 has 14 amino acids. CDR1 is MNHEY, CDR2 SMNVEV, per germline (reference sequence). Losses at the gene ends were 1 base for V and 6 bases for J; bases not matched to a gene: 4. In nucleotides, the CDR3 is TGTGCCAGCAGTTTATACAGGGGTTACGATACGCAGTATTTT. Its translation: CASSLYRGYDTQYF.

J is TRBJ1-5 and V is TRBV19; no firm D call. The CDR3 is 15 amino acids. V was clipped by 3 bases and J by 2 bases, with 11 bases between them. Germline V lookup: CDR1 LNHDA, CDR2 SQIVND (reference sequence). The CDR3 loop is CASSMYRDGNQPQHF. In DNA, the CDR3 is TGTGCCAGTAGTATGTACAGAGACGGCAATCAGCCCCAGCATTTT.

The chain has TRBV3-1 (or the pseudogene TRBV3-2) and TRBJ2-6; possibly TRBD2 for D (6 bases). CDR3 length equals 15 residues. CDR1 is LGHDT, CDR2 YNNKEL, per germline (reference sequence). The V and J ends lost 4 bases and 0 bases respectively, with 7 bases between them. In DNA, the CDR3 is TGTGCCAGCAGCCGGGACTCCTCTGGGGCCAACGTCCTGACTTTC. Protein product: CASSRDSSGANVLTF.